This paragraph covers one T cell receptor beta chain sequence. What it recognizes is unknown. This entry belongs to a study of response to subunit inactivated influenza vaccine. Study results and caveats: The authors suggested that every seasonal influenza vaccination recruits few new T cells.

TCRdb reprocessed the RT-PCR reads with MiXCR, giving one entry per CDR3 protein. There are 400,000 to 650,000 distinct CDR3 sequences in the sample; roughly 7.6% occur only once, and about an eighth lies in the top ten. This receptor was obtained from a man between 50 and 69 years old who received an inactivated influenza vaccine. Sequenced material: PBMCs from blood, taken about 23 months after vaccination.

CDR3 sequence reads: CASSLGGYGGDTQYF. DNA for the CDR3: TGTGCCAGCAGCTTAGGGGGGTACGGGGGTGATACGCAGTATTTT. The chain links TRBV7-6 to TRBJ2-3; D is perhaps TRBD2 (6 bases). The V gene's germline CDR1 is SGHVS and CDR2 FNYEAQ. The CDR3 contains 15 residues. The V gene lost 1 base and the J gene lost 6 bases, with 14 bases spanning the gap.